This passage covers 3 T cell receptor beta chains from one sample sequenced in a study of blood T cell repertoires in COVID-19 (dated by TCRdb to 2020 to 2022). The library was built by means of the immunoSEQ multiplex PCR assay. Drawn from immuneACCESS, this table holds only the in-frame rearrangements with V and J called that TCRdb kept. Clones are partly lost; checked studies trace under half to an unresolved V gene and leave the rest unexplained. The sample data list approximately 270,000 clones, and 85% to 90% of these were observed just once. The ten top clones hold approximately 1.7% of the sample. Sequencing input: PBMCs or T cells enriched from blood (not recorded which). The receptors stem from a man in his forties or fifties who had recovered from COVID-19.

The chain uses TRBV18 and TRBJ2-1; 12 nucleotides line up with TRBD2. This CDR3 has 14 amino acids. V was clipped by 5 bases and J by 8 bases; unmatched bases: 4. Germline V gene data show CDR1 as KGHSH and CDR2 as LQKENI. CDR3 sequence reads: CASSASGGAHEQFF. In DNA, the CDR3 is TGTGCCAGCTCAGCTAGCGGGGGGGCTCATGAGCAGTTCTTC.

The chain links TRBV7-2 to TRBJ2-5; 13 nucleotides match TRBD2. CDR3 size: 19 residues. Looked up from germline, CDR1 is SGHTA and CDR2 is FQGNSA. V lost 5 bases to trimming and J lost 5 bases; unmatched junction nucleotides: 17. CDR3 DNA: TGTGCCAGCAGCAAAGCTTCCCTTACTAGCGGGGGGGCGAGCGAGACCCAGTACTTC. Its translation: CASSKASLTSGGASETQYF. The full variable domain, its missing parts supplied by reference TRBV7-2 and TRBJ2-5, is GAGVSQSPSNKVTEKGKDVELRCDPISGHTALYWYRQSLGQGLEFLIYFQGNSAPDKSGLPSDRFSAERTGGSVSTLTIQRTQQEDSAVYLCASSKASLTSGGASETQYFGPGTRLLVL.

The V gene is TRBV9, the J gene TRBJ1-5, with D perhaps TRBD1 (5 bases). CDR1 and CDR2 (germline): SGDLS, YYNGEE. The CDR3 contains 15 residues. V lost 1 base and J lost 7, with 15 bases in between. The DNA for the CDR3 is TGTGCCAGCAGCGTAACGCCAGACAGTGGCCAGCCCCAGCATTTT. Protein: CASSVTPDSGQPQHF.